These 22 T cell receptor beta chains originate from one sample sequenced in a study of blood T cell repertoires in COVID-19. TCRdb keeps only in-frame clones here, not all; method: immunoSEQ multiplex PCR. The table shows 68,000 or so clones, with roughly 84% occurring only once. Sequenced sample: peripheral blood. These receptors were collected from a man aged 50 to 59 with active COVID-19.

This clone appeared a single time. J is TRBJ1-2 and V is TRBV4-1; 7 nucleotides align to TRBD1. This CDR3 comprises 15 residues. Germline V gene data show CDR1 as MGHRA and CDR2 as YSYEKL. Losses at the gene ends were 4 bases for V and 2 bases for J; bases not matched to a gene: 7. CDR3 DNA sequence: TGCGCCAGCAGCCGGGATGCACAGGGGAACTATGGCTACACCTTC. Its protein product is CASSRDAQGNYGYTF.

The V call is TRBV5-1, the J call TRBJ2-3, with 8 bases fitting TRBD2. In germline, CDR1 is SGHRS, CDR2 YFSETQ. J lost 3 bases, V lost 4 bases, and 7 bases had no gene match. The CDR3 has 15 amino acids. The CDR3 DNA reads as TGCGCCAGCAGCCGACTCCGGGGGGGTACAGATACGCAGTATTTT. Protein sequence: CASSRLRGGTDTQYF.

The rearrangement uses TRBV19 and TRBJ2-7; D perhaps matches TRBD2 (6 bases). Deletions cut 5 bases from V and 5 bases from J, with 13 bases between. This CDR3 comprises 13 residues. Germline V gene sequence: CDR1 LNHDA, CDR2 SQIVND (reference sequence). CDR3 region: CASSPRGSHEQYF. CDR3 nucleotide sequence: TGTGCCAGTAGTCCCCGGGGGAGCCACGAGCAGTACTTC.

This clone turned up a few times. The J gene is TRBJ2-7, the V gene TRBV18; the match to TRBD2 covers 7 bases. The J segment lost 2 bases and the V segment lost 3 bases, leaving 4 bases of the junction unmatched. CDR1 is KGHSH and CDR2 is LQKENI in the germline V gene. This CDR3 region has 14 residues. The chain's CDR3 is CASSPRGGAYEQYF. The CDR3 coding sequence is TGTGCCAGCTCACCCCGGGGAGGGGCCTACGAGCAGTACTTC.

The genes are TRBV7-2 and TRBJ1-1; D is unclear. The germline gives CDR1 SGHTA, CDR2 FQGNSA. Trimming took off 5 bases at V and 4 bases at J, with 8 bases between the two ends. This CDR3 comprises 12 residues. Here the CDR3 reads CASSTYVTEAFF. The CDR3 region has the DNA TGTGCCAGCAGCACCTACGTCACTGAAGCTTTCTTT.

The rearrangement links TRBV4-2 to TRBJ2-7; TRBD1 might be the D (6 bases). From germline, CDR1 is LGHNA and CDR2 YNFKEQ. V was trimmed by 0 bases and J by 1 base, leaving 19 bases between them. CDR3 length: 18 residues. The CDR3: CASSQDRNRGGFSYEQYF. The DNA of the CDR3 is TGTGCCAGCAGCCAAGACCGGAATCGAGGGGGTTTTTCCTACGAGCAGTACTTC.

The chain has TRBV4-3 and TRBJ1-2; D call uncertain. This CDR3 comprises 14 residues. Trimming stripped 3 bases from V and 2 bases from J, with 10 bases between. Germline V gene data show CDR1 as LGHNA and CDR2 as YSLEER. CDR3 amino acids: CASSHQRGNYGYTF. In DNA, the CDR3 is TGCGCCAGCAGCCATCAGAGAGGGAACTATGGCTACACCTTC.

CDR3 region: CASSIEGPGGRQETQYF. The DNA of the CDR3 is TGTGCCAGTAGTATAGAGGGACCGGGGGGCCGGCAAGAGACCCAGTACTTC. This chain links TRBV19 with TRBJ2-5, with D possibly TRBD2 on 7 matching bases. The V end was cut by 0 bases, the J end by 2 bases, with 16 bases between. The germline V gene has CDR1 LNHDA and CDR2 SQIVND (reference sequence). This CDR3 comprises 17 residues. Variable domain in full (rest from reference TRBV19 and TRBJ2-5): DGGITQSPKYLFRKEGQNVTLSCEQNLNHDAMYWYRQDPGQGLRLIYYSQIVNDFQKGDIAEGYSVSREKKESFPLTVTSAQKNPTAFYLCASSIEGPGGRQETQYFGPGTRLLVL.

The chain employs TRBV5-1 and TRBJ2-7, with D possibly matching TRBD1 (7 bases). Germline V gives CDR1 SGHRS, CDR2 YFSETQ. The CDR3 runs 14 residues. V lost 0 bases to trimming and J lost 5 bases, with 12 bases between them. The CDR3 DNA reads as TGCGCCAGCAGCTTGGACAGGGGAGGAGACGAGCAGTACTTC. Translation: CASSLDRGGDEQYF.

The rearrangement links TRBV7-9 to TRBJ2-2; 7 bases fit TRBD1. The V gene's germline CDR1 is SEHNR and CDR2 FQNEAQ (reference sequence). The V and J ends lost 3 bases and 1 base, in that order; junction bases with no gene match: 5. This CDR3 region has 16 residues. The CDR3: CASSFGRGLNTGELFF. CDR3 sequence (DNA): TGTGCCAGCAGCTTCGGCAGGGGGTTGAACACCGGGGAGCTGTTTTTT.

J is TRBJ2-1 and V is TRBV11-1; 11 bases are shared with TRBD2. The CDR3 loop spans 15 amino acids. V trimming: 4 bases; J trimming: 6 bases; junction bases outside the gene matches: 5. Germline-derived CDR1 and CDR2 are SGHAT and FQDESV (reference sequence). The CDR3 DNA sequence: TGTGCCAGCAGCTCACCGGGACTAGCGGCCAATGAGCAGTTCTTC. It codes for CASSSPGLAANEQFF.

V is TRBV4-3 and J is TRBJ2-7; TRBD1 is a possible D gene (6 bases). The CDR3 runs 15 residues. Germline-derived CDR1 and CDR2 are LGHNA and YSLEER. With 1 base removed from V and 10 bases from J, the gap between germline ends came to 20 bases. In nucleotides, the CDR3 is TGCGCCAGCAGCCAAGGCCGGGACACATACTCCCCCCAGTACTTC. Its protein product is CASSQGRDTYSPQYF.

This clone appeared a few times. The genes are TRBV2 and TRBJ2-7; the D gene is possibly TRBD1 (5 bases). This CDR3 has 13 residues. Trimming left V 8 bases short and J 3 bases short, with 14 bases between. CDR1 is SNHLY and CDR2 is FYNNEI in the germline V gene. CDR3 coding DNA: TGTGCCAGCGCTCAGGGCGGAGACTACGAGCAGTACTTC. Translation gives CASAQGGDYEQYF.

The gene calls are TRBV27 and TRBJ2-7; 11 bases line up with TRBD1. This CDR3 spans 15 amino acids. CDR1 is MNHEY, CDR2 SMNVEV, per germline (reference sequence). V lost 5 bases to trimming and J lost 3 bases; unmatched junction nucleotides: 6. CDR3 coding DNA: TGTGCCAGCAGTCGTACCGGGACAGGGGGCTACGAGCAGTACTTC. It is translated as CASSRTGTGGYEQYF.

The V and J genes are TRBV4-3 and TRBJ2-7, with 11 bases aligning to TRBD2. Germline CDR1 reads LGHNA; CDR2 reads YSLEER. CDR3 size: 15 residues. The J segment lost 2 bases and the V segment lost 0 bases, leaving 0 bases of the junction unmatched. The CDR3 reads CASSQELAGAYEQYF. The CDR3 coding sequence is TGCGCCAGCAGCCAAGAACTAGCGGGAGCCTACGAGCAGTACTTC.

The V and J genes are TRBV5-6 and TRBJ1-2; 7 bases align to TRBD1. CDR3 length: 13 residues. V dropped 5 bases and J dropped 6; count of bases not matched to a gene: 7. Germline CDR1 and CDR2: SGHDT and YYEEEE. CDR3 DNA sequence: TGTGCCAGCAGTAGAGGGACAGTCGATGGCTACACCTTC. As protein: CASSRGTVDGYTF.

The chain recombines TRBV4-1 with TRBJ2-1; possible D gene TRBD1, 6 bases. From germline, CDR1 is MGHRA and CDR2 YSYEKL. V lost 4 bases to trimming and J lost 3 bases, with 19 bases between them. The CDR3 loop spans 17 amino acids. The chain's CDR3 is CASSLDTLGGIYNEQFF. The CDR3 coding sequence is TGCGCCAGCAGCCTAGACACTCTAGGGGGAATCTACAATGAGCAGTTCTTC.

This rearrangement joins TRBV16 to TRBJ1-5; 12 nucleotides line up with TRBD1. The length of the CDR3 is 18 residues. CDR1 is KGHSY and CDR2 is FQNENV in the germline V gene. V lost 3 bases and J lost 1; bases outside the gene matches: 7. CDR3: CASSHLGQGAGSNQPQHF. The DNA for the CDR3 is TGTGCCAGCAGCCACTTGGGACAGGGGGCGGGAAGCAATCAGCCCCAGCATTTT. Drawing the rest from reference TRBV16 and TRBJ1-5, the complete variable domain is GEEVAQTPKHLVRGEGQKAKLYCAPIKGHSYVFWYQQVLKNEFKFLISFQNENVFDETGMPKERFSAKCLPNSPCSLEIQATKLEDSAVYFCASSHLGQGAGSNQPQHFGDGTRLSIL.

V gene TRBV3-1 (or the pseudogene TRBV3-2) combines with J gene TRBJ1-4; D not certain. V gave up 0 bases and J gave up 7 bases, with 12 bases separating them. This CDR3 has 15 amino acids. Germline values: CDR1 LGHDT, CDR2 YNNKEL (reference sequence). CDR3 sequence reads: CASSQELRRGEKLFF. The DNA of the CDR3 is TGTGCCAGCAGCCAAGAATTGCGGAGAGGTGAAAAACTGTTTTTT.

This sequence joins TRBV7-3 and TRBJ2-1; 9 positions match TRBD1. Germline assignment: CDR1 SGHTA and CDR2 FQGTGA. CDR3 length equals 16 residues. The V gene end was trimmed by 3 bases and the J gene end by 7 bases; junction bases not matched to a gene: 10. The CDR3 loop reads CASSLPGTGLTNEQFF. The CDR3 DNA follows: TGTGCCAGCAGCTTGCCCGGGACAGGGTTAACGAATGAGCAGTTCTTC. The variable domain in full, with the rest retrieved from reference TRBV7-3 and TRBJ2-1, is GAGVSQTPSNKVTEKGKYVELRCDPISGHTALYWYRQSLGQGPEFLIYFQGTGAADDSGLPNDRFFAVRPEGSVSTLKIQRTERGDSAVYLCASSLPGTGLTNEQFFGPGTRLTVL.

The V gene is TRBV6-6, the J gene TRBJ2-2, with a weak D call TRBD1 (6 bases). V gave up 3 bases and J gave up 4 bases, with 15 bases separating them. Looked up from germline, CDR1 is MNHNY and CDR2 is SVGAGI (reference sequence). This CDR3 is 16 amino acids long. The chain's CDR3 is CASSYSGNRVTGELFF. CDR3 DNA: TGTGCCAGCAGTTATTCAGGAAACAGGGTCACCGGGGAGCTGTTTTTT.

V and J are TRBV24-1 and TRBJ2-1; 10 bases align to TRBD2. The length of the CDR3 is 18 residues. After removal of 9 bases from V and 6 bases from J, the junction contained 19 bases not matched to a gene. CDR1 KGHDR and CDR2 SFDVKD come from the germline V gene. The CDR3 sequence: CATQSSTSGALFGNEQFF. In DNA form, the CDR3 reads TGTGCCACCCAGTCGAGTACTAGCGGGGCTCTTTTCGGCAATGAGCAGTTCTTC.